This T cell receptor (beta chain) was captured by sequencing in a study of cytomegalovirus exposure and HLA in healthy donors. This clone has just one count. Assay: immunoSEQ multiplex PCR; the TCRdb copy retains only in-frame clones and omits some. Among 100,000 to 120,000 clones listed, approximately 89% were seen once. Germline loops: CDR1 SGHRS, CDR2 YFSETQ. The CDR3 extends over 12 amino acids. Trimming shortened V by 1 base and J by 8 bases, and 9 bases separated the two germline ends. This receptor was obtained from a woman between 18 and 29 years old in good health and CMV-seronegative. Sequenced material: PBMCs. This sequence joins TRBV5-1 and TRBJ1-1; weak D call: TRBD1 (5 bases). Here the CDR3 reads CASSLTTGEAFF. The CDR3 DNA reads TGCGCCAGCAGCTTGACTACAGGAGAAGCTTTCTTT.